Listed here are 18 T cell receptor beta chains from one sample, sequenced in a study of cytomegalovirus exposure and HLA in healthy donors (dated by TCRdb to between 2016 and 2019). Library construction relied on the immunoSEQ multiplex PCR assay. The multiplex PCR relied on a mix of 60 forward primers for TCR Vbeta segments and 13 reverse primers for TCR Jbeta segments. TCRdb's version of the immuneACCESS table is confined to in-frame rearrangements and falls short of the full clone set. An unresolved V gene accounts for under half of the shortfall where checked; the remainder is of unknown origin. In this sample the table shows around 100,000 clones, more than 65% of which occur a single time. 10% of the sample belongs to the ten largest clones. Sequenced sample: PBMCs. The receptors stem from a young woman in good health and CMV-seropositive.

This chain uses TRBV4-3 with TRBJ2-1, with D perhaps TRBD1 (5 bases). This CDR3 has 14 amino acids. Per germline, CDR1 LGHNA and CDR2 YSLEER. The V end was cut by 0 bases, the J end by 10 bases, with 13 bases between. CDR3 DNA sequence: TGCGCCAGCAGCCAAGAGACACAGGCCCGCGAGCAGTTCTTC. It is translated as CASSQETQAREQFF.

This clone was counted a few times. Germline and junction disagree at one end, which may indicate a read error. As DNA, the CDR3 is TGCGCCAGCAGGTTCCCGGGAGCGAACGCTGAAGCTTTCTTT. Translating it yields CASRFPGANAEAFF. The chain combines TRBV5-1 with TRBJ1-1; D remains unclear. Germline-derived CDR1 and CDR2 are SGHRS and YFSETQ. This CDR3 comprises 14 residues.

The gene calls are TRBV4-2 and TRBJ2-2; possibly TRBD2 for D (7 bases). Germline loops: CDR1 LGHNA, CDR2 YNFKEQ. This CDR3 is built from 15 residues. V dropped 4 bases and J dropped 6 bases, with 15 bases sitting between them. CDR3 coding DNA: TGTGCCAGCAGCCCCCAAAGGGGGGGAGCCGGGGAGCTGTTTTTT. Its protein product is CASSPQRGGAGELFF.

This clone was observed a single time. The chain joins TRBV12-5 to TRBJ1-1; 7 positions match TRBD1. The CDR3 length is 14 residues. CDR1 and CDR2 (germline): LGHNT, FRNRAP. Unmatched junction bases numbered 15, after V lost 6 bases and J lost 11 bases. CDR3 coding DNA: TGTGCTAGTGGACCCGACAGGGTTCATCGGTCTGCTTTCTTT. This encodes CASGPDRVHRSAFF.

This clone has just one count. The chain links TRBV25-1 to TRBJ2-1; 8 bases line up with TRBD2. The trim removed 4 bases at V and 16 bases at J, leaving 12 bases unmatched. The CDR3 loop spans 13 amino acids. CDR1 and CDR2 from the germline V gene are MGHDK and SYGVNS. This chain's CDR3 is CASSVTGTRVPFF. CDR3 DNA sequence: TGTGCCAGCAGTGTTACCGGGACTAGGGTTCCCTTCTTC.

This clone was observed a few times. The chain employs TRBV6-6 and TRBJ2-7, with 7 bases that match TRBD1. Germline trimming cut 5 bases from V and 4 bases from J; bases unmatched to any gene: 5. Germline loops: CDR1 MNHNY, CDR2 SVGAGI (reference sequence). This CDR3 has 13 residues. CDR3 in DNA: TGTGCCAGCAGTCCCCAGGGGGTTTACGAGCAGTACTTC. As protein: CASSPQGVYEQYF.

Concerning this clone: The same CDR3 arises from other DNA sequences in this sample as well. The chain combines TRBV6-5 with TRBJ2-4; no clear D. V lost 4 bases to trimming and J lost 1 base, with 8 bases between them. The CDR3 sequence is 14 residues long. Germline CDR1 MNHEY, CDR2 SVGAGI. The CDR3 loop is CASSSVVAKNIQYF. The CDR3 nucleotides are TGTGCCAGCAGTTCGGTGGTGGCCAAAAACATTCAGTACTTC.

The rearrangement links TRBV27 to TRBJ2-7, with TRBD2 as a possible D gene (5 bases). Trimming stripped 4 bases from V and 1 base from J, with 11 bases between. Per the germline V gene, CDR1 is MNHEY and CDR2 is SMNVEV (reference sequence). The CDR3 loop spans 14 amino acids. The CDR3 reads CASSWGVDSYEQYF. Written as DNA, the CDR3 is TGTGCCAGCAGTTGGGGAGTAGATTCCTACGAGCAGTACTTC.

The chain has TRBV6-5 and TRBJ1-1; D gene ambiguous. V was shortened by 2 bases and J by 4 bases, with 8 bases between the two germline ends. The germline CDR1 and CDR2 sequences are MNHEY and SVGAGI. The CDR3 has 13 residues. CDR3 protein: CASSYGPRTEAFF. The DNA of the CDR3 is TGTGCCAGCAGTTACGGGCCGCGCACTGAAGCTTTCTTT.

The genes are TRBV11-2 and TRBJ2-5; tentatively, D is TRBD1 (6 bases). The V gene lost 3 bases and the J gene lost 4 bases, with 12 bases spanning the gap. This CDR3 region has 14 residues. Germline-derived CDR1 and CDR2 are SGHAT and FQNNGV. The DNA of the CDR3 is TGTGCCAGCAGCTTTACACAGGGAAGAGAGACCCAGTACTTC. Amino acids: CASSFTQGRETQYF.

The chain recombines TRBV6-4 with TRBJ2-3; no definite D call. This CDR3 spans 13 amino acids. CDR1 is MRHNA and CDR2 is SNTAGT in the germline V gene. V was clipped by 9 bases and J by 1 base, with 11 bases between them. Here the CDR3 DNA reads TGTGCCAGGGTTAGCCATCGCACAGATACGCAGTATTTT. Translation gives CARVSHRTDTQYF.

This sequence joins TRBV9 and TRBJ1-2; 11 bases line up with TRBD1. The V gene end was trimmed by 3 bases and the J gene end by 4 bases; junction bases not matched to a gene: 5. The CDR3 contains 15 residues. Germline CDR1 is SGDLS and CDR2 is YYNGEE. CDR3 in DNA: TGTGCCAGCAGCGAAGGGACAGGGGGAGGCTATGGCTACACCTTC. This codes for CASSEGTGGGYGYTF.

The CDR3 bases are TGCGCCAGCAGTCTAGACGGCGGGGGGGGAGAGACCCAGTACTTC. This translates into CASSLDGGGGETQYF. The chain links TRBV4-3 to TRBJ2-5, with TRBD2 matching over 9 bases. CDR1 and CDR2 from the germline V gene are LGHNA and YSLEER. Trimming took 6 bases from V and 4 from J; bases not matched to a gene: 9. CDR3 length: 15 amino acids.

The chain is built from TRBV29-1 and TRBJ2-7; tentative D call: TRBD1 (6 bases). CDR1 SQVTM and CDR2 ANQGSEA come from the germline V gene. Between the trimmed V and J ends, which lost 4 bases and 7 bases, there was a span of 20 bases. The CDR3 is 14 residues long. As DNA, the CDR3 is TGCAGCGTTGGTCAGGGGTTGGGGCGTGGGGAGCAGTACTTC. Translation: CSVGQGLGRGEQYF.

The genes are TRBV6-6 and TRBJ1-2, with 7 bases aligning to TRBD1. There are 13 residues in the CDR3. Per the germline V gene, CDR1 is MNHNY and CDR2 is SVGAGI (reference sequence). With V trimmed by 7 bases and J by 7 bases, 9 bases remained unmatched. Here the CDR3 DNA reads TGTGCCAGCACCTGGACAGGAGTTTTTGGCTACACCTTC. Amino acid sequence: CASTWTGVFGYTF.

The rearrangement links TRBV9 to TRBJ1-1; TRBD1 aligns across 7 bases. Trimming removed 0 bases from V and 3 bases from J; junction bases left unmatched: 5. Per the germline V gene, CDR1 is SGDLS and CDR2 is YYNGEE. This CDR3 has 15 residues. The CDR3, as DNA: TGTGCCAGCAGCGTAGGAAGGACAGGAGACACTGAAGCTTTCTTT. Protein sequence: CASSVGRTGDTEAFF.

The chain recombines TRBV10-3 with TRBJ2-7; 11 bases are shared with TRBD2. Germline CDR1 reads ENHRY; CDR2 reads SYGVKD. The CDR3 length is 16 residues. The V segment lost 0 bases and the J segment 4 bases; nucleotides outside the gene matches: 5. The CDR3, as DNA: TGTGCCATCAGTGAGTCCTTTAGCGGGGGGGCATACGAGCAGTACTTC. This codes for CAISESFSGGAYEQYF.

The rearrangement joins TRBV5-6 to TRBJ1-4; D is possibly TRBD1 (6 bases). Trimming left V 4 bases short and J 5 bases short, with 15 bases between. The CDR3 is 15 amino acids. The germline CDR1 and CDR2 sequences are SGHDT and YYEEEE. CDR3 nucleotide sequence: TGTGCCAGCAGCGCGGGGGCAAGGGAGAATGAAAAACTGTTTTTT. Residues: CASSAGARENEKLFF.